This T cell receptor beta chain is drawn from a study of blood T cell repertoires in COVID-19 (TCRdb year 2020). For the wider study: Samples covering the acute and convalescent phases of COVID-19 were provided by collaborators in the United States, Italy and Spain. Subjects who had been exposed to COVID-19, were actively infected with it, or had recovered from it provided the deeply sampled blood TCRbeta repertoires that made up the dataset. The repertoires were released in a freely available public database intended as a resource for research on the immune response to SARS-CoV-2. Where HLA class I and class II types were available, the types were taken from metadata supplied by the sample provider, not from assay-based typing. Sample metadata almost always included a de-identified subject ID, COVID-19 status, age in years and sex. The samples were drawn from two sources: the first 160 participants of the ongoing ImmuneRACE study, and fewer than 1,500 subjects contributed by 6 global collaborators. The material from the prospective study consisted of cDNA or gDNA derived from T cells, B-cell-depleted T cells, or PBMCs. What the research found in general, with its limitations: The quantity of clinical and demographic metadata differed by source and by participant and was supplied without curation.

Participants in the prospective study were enrolled through a virtual design, were aged roughly 18 to 95 years, and lived in fewer than 30 United States geographic areas. Cohort assignment in the prospective study relied on participant-reported clinical history from a screening survey and a study questionnaire. Recovered participants in ImmuneRACE Cohort 3 were defined as having two consecutive negative NP/OP PCR tests, clearance from a healthcare professional, or resolution of symptoms. In the prospective study, whole blood, serum and a nasopharyngeal or oropharyngeal swab were collected from each participant by mobile phlebotomists. Additional blood draws and questionnaires over an approximately two-month period could optionally be provided by prospective study participants. Before DNA extraction, blood samples from the prospective study were shipped at room temperature or frozen. Details on this clone: The antigen it recognizes is unknown. Per-nucleotide qualities are absent, and no much larger clonotype sits a single base away.

For this chain, trimming is 4 bases at the V end and 5 bases at the J end, and the number of junction bases without a gene match is 4. Reading from cysteine to phenylalanine, the CDR3 counts 13 amino acids. Only the CDR3 DNA stays, 39 bases, in frame from base 1. CDR1 and CDR2 are read off the germline V gene as SQVTM and ANQGSEA. TCRbeta CDR3 regions were amplified from genomic DNA using the immunoSEQ Assay, a bias-controlled multiplex PCR. The study's own analysis went as follows. Within the assay, amplification of reference gene primers was used to estimate how many nucleated cells each sample contained. To quantify the absolute abundance of each unique TCRbeta CDR3 rearrangement, sequence reads were collapsed and filtered. For each sample, productive Simpson clonality was calculated by taking the square root of Simpson's diversity index across productive rearrangements. This immuneACCESS table, as held by TCRdb, lists in-frame sequences with V and J called but not all clones. Of the missing ones, under half trace to an unresolved V gene in checked studies; the others have no known cause. V, J and clone size derive from that table, while D and trimming were established from the DNA sequence. The sample table lists over 140,000 clones, about 80% of them with a count of one. 2.5% to 3% of the sample is in the top ten clones.

Here the chain combines TRBV29-1 and TRBJ1-5; TRBD1 matches 8 bases in the middle. The sequence was obtained from a woman aged 50 to 60 who had recovered from COVID-19. Sequencing was done on a sample of PBMCs or T cells enriched from blood (not recorded which). The CDR3 region has the sequence CSVGQGADQPQHF. The base sequence is TGCAGCGTTGGGCAGGGGGCCGATCAGCCCCAGCATTTT.